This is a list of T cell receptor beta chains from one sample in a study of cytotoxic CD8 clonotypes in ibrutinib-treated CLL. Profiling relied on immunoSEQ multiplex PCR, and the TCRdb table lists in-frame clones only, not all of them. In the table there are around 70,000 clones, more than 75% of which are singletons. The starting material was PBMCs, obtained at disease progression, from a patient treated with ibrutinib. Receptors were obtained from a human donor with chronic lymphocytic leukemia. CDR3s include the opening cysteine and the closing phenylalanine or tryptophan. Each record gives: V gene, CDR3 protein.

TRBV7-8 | CASSPQMGGTGSF
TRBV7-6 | CASSSYTGANEKLFF
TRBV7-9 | CASSQGRNQPQHF
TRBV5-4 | CASRPLTRDTQYF
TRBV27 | CASSLRTTGRDQPQHF
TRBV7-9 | CASSSGQPGPYEQYF
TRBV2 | CASSVSVQETQYF
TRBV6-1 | CASRGLAGYNEQFF
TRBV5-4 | CASSLNAKLNEKLFF
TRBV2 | CASGPTEEKLFF
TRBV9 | CASSSTAYGYTF
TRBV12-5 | CASGLVPPNRGRKGYGYTF
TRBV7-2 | CASSWALQGPQEQFF
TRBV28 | CASSLLASGGRNEQFF
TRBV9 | CASSVNRLDTQYF
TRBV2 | CASSEVPQGNTEAFF
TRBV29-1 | CSGQEGGGNTIYF
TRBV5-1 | CASSKGLSTEAFF
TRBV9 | CASSVAVSPRETQYF
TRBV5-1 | CASSLARLAGGLQETQYF
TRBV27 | CASSLFVEANSPLHF
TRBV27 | CASWSGVWGQPQHF
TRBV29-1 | CSVARLAGDFTGELFF
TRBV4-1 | CASSRIRGGASYEQYF
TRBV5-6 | CASSPRDGFTGELFF
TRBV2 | CASSVGGGLRGAGELFF
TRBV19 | CASSIGWGEQYF
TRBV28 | CASSLLAGSYNEQFF
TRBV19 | CASSPTGATRNQTYEQYF
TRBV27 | CASSSAGGIFDTEAFF
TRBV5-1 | CASSLVAGGPYTQYF
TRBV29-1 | CSAGEGTYQETQYF
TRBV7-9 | CASSWLAGASTDTQYF
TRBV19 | CASSVDSGNQPQHF
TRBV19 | CASSRHGNVLTF
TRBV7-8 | CASSLAPGGRVFRQPQHF
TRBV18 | CASSSITRLRGDTQYF
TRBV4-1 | CASSPPQGAGSQYF